The source of this T cell receptor (beta chain) is a study of response to subunit inactivated influenza vaccine. Overall study results and limits: New T cells are recruited in small numbers by each seasonal influenza vaccination, according to the authors' suggestion.

Notes on this clonotype: Its antigen is still unknown.

TCRdb reprocessed the RT-PCR reads with MiXCR, giving one entry per CDR3 protein. The profile shows approximately 500,000 distinct CDR3 sequences, roughly 13% of them singletons. The CDR3 is 14 residues long. V was clipped by 5 bases and J by 3 bases, with 11 bases between them. Germline CDR1 and CDR2: MNHEY and SMNVEV (reference sequence). The TCR was taken from a man aged 50-59 years who received an inactivated influenza vaccine. The chain is built from TRBV27 and TRBJ1-5; D ambiguous. Material: PBMCs from blood, obtained 40 to 50 days after vaccination. In nucleotides, the CDR3 is TGTGCCAGCAGTCCAGGCCTCCCCAATCAGCCCCAGCATTTT. Its protein is CASSPGLPNQPQHF.